This entry describes one T cell receptor (beta chain). The antigen remains unidentified. The CDR3 sequence is 16 residues long. V lost 5 bases, J lost 2 bases, and 9 bases stayed unmatched. The V gene's germline CDR1 is MNHNY and CDR2 SVGAGI (reference sequence). Use of 60 Vbeta and 13 Jbeta primers characterized the PCR. The method was immunoSEQ multiplex PCR; TCRdb's version includes in-frame clones alone and lacks a portion of them. The specimen's table records over 40,000 clones. These data are taken from a study of cytomegalovirus exposure and HLA in healthy donors. Study overall: Of about 390 genotyped donors, more than 75% grouped in the Caucasian-associated ancestry cluster. Overall study results and limits: Prior analysis indicated that the majority of TCR beta V segments exhibited productivity approximately 87% or approximately 30% of the time. Indistinguishable V segments, including TRBV6-2 and TRBV6-3, were excluded. A later analysis linked some 18,000 TCR beta sequences to HLA alleles at 0.05 false discovery rate.

Source material: PBMCs. The TCR sequence derives from a middle-aged woman in good health and CMV-seronegative. V is TRBV6-6 and J is TRBJ2-7; TRBD1 agrees at 10 bases. The CDR3 spells CASSPAGQGPAYEQYF. In nucleotides, the CDR3 is TGTGCCAGCAGTCCGGCGGGACAGGGGCCTGCCTACGAGCAGTACTTC.